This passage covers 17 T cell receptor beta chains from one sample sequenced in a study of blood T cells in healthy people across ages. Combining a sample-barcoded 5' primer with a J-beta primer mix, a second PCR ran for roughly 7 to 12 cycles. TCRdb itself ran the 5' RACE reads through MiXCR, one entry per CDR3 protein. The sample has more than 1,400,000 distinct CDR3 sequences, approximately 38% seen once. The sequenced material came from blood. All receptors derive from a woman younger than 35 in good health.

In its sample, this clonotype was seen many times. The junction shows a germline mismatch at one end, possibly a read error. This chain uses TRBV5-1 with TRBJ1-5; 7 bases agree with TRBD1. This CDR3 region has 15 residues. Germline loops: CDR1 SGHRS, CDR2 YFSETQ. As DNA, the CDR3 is TGTGCCAGCAGCTTGGGACAGTATAGCAATCAGCCCCAGCATTTT. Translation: CASSLGQYSNQPQHF.

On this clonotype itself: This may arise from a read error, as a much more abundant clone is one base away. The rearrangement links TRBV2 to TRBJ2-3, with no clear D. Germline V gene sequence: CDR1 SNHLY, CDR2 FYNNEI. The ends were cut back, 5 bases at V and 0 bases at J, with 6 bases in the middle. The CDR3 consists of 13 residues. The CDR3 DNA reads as TGTGCCAGCAGTTACGAGAGCACAGATACGCAGTATTTT. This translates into CASSYESTDTQYF.

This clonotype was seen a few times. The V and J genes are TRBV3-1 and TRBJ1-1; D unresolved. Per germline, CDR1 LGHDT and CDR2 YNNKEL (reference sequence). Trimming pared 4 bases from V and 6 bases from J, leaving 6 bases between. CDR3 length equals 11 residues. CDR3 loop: CASSRLAEAFF. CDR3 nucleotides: TGTGCCAGCAGCCGGCTGGCTGAAGCTTTCTTT.

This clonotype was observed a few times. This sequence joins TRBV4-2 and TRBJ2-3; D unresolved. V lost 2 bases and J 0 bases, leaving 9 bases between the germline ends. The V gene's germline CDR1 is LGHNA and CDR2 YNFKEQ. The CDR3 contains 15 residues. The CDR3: CASSQNYLSTDTQYF. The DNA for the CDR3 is TGTGCCAGCAGCCAAAACTACCTCAGCACAGATACGCAGTATTTT.

CDR3 sequence reads: CASSRLAGGHEQFF. The CDR3 coding sequence is TGTGCCAGCAGCCGACTAGCGGGGGGGCATGAGCAGTTCTTC. The V gene is TRBV3-1, the J gene TRBJ2-1, with 14 bases fitting TRBD2. Germline V gene data show CDR1 as LGHDT and CDR2 as YNNKEL (reference sequence). The CDR3 sequence is 14 residues long. Germline trimming cut 4 bases from V and 8 bases from J; bases unmatched to any gene: 1.

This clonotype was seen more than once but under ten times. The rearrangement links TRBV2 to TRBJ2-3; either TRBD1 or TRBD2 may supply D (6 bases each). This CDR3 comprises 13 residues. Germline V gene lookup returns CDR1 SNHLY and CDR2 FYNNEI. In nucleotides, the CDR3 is TGTGCAAAAAGGGGGGTGGGCACAGATACGCAGTATTTT. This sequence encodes CAKRGVGTDTQYF.

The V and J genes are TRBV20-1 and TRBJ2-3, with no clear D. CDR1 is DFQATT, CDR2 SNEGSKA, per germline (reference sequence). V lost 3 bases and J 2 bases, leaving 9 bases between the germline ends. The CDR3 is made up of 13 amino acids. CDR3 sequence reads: CSARDHSTDTQYF. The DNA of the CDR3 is TGCAGTGCTAGGGATCATTCCACAGATACGCAGTATTTT.

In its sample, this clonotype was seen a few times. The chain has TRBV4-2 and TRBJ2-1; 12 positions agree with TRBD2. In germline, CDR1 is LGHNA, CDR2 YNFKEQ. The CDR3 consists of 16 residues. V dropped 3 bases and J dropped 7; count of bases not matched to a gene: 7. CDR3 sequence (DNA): TGTGCCAGCAGCCACGTGCTAGCGGGGGGGCCGAATGAGCAGTTCTTC. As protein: CASSHVLAGGPNEQFF.

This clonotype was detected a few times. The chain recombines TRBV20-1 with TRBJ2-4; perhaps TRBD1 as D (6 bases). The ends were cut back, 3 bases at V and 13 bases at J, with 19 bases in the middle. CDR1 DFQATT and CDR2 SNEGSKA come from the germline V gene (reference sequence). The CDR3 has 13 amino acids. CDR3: CSASKTGEGKQYF. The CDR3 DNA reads TGCAGTGCTAGTAAGACAGGCGAAGGGAAGCAGTACTTC.

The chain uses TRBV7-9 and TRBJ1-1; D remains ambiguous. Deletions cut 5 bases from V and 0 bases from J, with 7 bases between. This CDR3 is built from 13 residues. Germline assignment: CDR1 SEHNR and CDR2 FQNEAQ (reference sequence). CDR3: CASSQQMNTEAFF. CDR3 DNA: TGTGCCAGCAGCCAACAGATGAACACTGAAGCTTTCTTT.

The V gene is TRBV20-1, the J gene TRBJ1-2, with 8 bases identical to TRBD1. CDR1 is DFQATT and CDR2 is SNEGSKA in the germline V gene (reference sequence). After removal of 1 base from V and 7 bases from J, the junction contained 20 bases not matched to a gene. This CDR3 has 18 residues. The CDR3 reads CSARGPPGQAKGNGGYTF. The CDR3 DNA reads TGCAGTGCTAGAGGTCCTCCGGGACAGGCCAAGGGGAACGGTGGCTACACCTTC.

The CDR3 here is CASSPRSENTEAFF. CDR3 DNA sequence: TGTGCCAGCAGCCCCCGTTCGGAGAACACTGAAGCTTTCTTT. V gene TRBV7-9 combines with J gene TRBJ1-1; no definite D call. The CDR3 extends over 14 amino acids. In germline, CDR1 is SEHNR, CDR2 FQNEAQ (reference sequence). With 5 bases removed from V and 1 base from J, the gap between germline ends came to 11 bases.

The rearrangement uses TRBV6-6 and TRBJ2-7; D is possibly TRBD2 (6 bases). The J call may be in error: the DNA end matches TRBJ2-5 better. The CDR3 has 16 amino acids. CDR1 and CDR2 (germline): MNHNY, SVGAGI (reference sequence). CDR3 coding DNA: TGTGCCAGCAGACCACGGACTGGGGGGTCTCGGGAGACCCAGTACTTC. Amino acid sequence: CASRPRTGGSRETQYF.

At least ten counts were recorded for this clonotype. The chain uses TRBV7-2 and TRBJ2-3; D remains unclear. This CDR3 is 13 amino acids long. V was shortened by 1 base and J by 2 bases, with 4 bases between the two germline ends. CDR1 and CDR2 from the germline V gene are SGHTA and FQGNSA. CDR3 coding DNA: TGTGCCAGCAGCTTAGACCTCACAGATACGCAGTATTTT. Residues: CASSLDLTDTQYF. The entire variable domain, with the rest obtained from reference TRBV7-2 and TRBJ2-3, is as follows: GAGVSQSPSNKVTEKGKDVELRCDPISGHTALYWYRQSLGQGLEFLIYFQGNSAPDKSGLPSDRFSAERTGGSVSTLTIQRTQQEDSAVYLCASSLDLTDTQYFGPGTRLTVL.

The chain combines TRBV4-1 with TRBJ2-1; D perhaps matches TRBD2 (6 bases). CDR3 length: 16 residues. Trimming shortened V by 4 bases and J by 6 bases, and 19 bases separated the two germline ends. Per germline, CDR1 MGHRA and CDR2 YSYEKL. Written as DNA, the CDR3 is TGCGCCAGCAGCCTGTCTGGGGCTAGCGACAGCAATGAGCAGTTCTTC. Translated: CASSLSGASDSNEQFF.

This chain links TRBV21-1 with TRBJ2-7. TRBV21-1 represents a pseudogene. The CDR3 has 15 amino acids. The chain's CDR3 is CASSISHGCSYEQYF. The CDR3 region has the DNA TGTGCCAGCAGCATCTCACATGGGTGCTCCTACGAGCAGTACTTC.

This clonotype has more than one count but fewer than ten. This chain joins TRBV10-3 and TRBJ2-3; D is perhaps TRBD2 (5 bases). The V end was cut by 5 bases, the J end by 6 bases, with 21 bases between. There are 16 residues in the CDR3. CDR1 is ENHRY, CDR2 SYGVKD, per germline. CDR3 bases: TGTGCCATCAGTACCATCACTAGTGGATCGGTGGATACGCAGTATTTT. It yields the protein CAISTITSGSVDTQYF.